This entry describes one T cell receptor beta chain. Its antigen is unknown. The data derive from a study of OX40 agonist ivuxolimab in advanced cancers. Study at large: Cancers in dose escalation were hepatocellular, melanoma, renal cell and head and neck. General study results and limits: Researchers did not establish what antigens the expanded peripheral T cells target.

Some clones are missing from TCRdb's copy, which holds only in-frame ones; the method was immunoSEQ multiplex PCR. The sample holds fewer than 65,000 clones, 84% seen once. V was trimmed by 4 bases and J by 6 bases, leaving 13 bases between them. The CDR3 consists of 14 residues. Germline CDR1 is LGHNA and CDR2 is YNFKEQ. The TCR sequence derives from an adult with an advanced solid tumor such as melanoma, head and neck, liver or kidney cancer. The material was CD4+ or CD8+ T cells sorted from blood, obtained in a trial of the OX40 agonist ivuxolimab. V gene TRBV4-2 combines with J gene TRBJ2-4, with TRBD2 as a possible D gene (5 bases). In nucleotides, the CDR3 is TGTGCCAGCAGCCTCGCGGGTGCGGGAAACATTCAGTACTTC. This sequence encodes CASSLAGAGNIQYF.